This TCR beta chain was sequenced during a study of T cell responses to AZD1222 COVID-19 vaccine. Study summary: Second doses were pooled across both intervals (about 4 or about 12 weeks). Study results and limitations: Recipients of AZD1222 seropositive at baseline numbered only five or six. Repertoire sampling was restricted to post-peak T cell response timepoints. Spike was spanned by vaccine-associated CD4 TCRs, which were dominant at 160-218 and 743-854.

In the case of this clone: What it binds is unknown.

The CDR3 runs 13 residues. The germline CDR1 and CDR2 sequences are MDHEN and SYDVKM. V gave up 8 bases and J gave up 0 bases, with 8 bases separating them. The data were produced by immunoSEQ multiplex PCR, yet TCRdb's version contains in-frame clones alone and is incomplete. This sample has some 71,000 clones, with roughly 84% found just once. The origin of this receptor is an adult in good health. The chain carries TRBV28 and TRBJ1-3, with a weak D call TRBD1 (5 bases). Sequenced material: peripheral blood, taken on day 0 of AZD1222 vaccination. Here the CDR3 reads CASRGFSGNTIYF. Written as DNA, the CDR3 is TGTGCCAGCCGGGGGTTCTCTGGAAACACCATATATTTT.